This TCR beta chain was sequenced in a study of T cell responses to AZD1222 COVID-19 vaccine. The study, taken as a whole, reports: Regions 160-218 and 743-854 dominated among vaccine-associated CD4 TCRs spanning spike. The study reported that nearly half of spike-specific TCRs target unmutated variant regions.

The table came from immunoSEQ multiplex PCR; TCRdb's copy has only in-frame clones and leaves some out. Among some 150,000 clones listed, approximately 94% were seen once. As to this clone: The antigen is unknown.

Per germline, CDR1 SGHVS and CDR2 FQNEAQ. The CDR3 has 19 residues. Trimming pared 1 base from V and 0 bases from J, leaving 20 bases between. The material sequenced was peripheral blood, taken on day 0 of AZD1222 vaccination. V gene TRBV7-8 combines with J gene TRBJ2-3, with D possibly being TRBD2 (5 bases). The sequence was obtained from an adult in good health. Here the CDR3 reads CASSLVARIQRTSTDTQYF. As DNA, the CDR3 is TGTGCCAGCAGCTTAGTAGCGAGGATTCAAAGAACTAGCACAGATACGCAGTATTTT.